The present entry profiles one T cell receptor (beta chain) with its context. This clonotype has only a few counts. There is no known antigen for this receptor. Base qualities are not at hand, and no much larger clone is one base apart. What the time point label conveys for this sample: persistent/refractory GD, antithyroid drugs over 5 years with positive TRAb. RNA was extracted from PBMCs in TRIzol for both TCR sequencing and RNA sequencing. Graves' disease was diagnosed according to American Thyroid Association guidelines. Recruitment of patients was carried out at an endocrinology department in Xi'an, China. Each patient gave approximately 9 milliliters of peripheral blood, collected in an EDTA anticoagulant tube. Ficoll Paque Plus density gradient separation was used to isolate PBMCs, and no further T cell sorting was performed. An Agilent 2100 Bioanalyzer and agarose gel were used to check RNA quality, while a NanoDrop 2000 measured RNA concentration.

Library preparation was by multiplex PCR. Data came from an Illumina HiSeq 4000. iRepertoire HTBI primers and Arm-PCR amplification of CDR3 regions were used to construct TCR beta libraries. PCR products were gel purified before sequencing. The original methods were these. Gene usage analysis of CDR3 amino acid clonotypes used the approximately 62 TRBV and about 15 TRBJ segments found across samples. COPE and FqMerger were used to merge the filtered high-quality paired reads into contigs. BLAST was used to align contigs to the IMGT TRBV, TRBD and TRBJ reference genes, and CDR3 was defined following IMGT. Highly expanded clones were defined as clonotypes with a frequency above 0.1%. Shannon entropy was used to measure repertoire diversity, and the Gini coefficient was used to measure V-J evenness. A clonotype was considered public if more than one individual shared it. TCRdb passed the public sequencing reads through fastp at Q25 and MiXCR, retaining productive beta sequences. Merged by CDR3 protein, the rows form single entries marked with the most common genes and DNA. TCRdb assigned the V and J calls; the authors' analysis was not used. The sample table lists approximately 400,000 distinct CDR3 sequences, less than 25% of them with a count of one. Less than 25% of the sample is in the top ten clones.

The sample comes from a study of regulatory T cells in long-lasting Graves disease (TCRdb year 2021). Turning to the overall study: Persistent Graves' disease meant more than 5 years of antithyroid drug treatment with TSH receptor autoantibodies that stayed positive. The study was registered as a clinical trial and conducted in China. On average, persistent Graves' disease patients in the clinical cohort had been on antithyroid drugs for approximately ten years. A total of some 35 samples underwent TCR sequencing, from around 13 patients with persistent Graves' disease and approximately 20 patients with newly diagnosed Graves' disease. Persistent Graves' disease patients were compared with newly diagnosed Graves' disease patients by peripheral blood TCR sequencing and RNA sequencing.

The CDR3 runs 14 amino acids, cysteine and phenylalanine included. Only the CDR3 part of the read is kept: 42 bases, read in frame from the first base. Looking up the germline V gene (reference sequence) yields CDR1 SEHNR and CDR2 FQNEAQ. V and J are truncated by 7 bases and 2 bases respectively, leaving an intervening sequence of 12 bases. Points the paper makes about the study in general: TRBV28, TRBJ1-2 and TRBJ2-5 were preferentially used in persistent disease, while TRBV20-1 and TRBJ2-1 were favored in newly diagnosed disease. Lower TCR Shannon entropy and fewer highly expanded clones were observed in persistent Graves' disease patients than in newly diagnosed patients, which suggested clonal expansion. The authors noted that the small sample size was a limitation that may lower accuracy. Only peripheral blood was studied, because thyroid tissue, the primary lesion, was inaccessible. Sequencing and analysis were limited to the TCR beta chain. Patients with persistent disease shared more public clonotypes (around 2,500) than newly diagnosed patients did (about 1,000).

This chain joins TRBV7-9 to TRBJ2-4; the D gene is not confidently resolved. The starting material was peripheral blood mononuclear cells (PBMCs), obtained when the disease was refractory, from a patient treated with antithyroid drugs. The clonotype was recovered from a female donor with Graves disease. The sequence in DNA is TGTGCCAGCACCGGTGGTTGGTCCAAAAACATTCAGTACTTC. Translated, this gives CASTGGWSKNIQYF.